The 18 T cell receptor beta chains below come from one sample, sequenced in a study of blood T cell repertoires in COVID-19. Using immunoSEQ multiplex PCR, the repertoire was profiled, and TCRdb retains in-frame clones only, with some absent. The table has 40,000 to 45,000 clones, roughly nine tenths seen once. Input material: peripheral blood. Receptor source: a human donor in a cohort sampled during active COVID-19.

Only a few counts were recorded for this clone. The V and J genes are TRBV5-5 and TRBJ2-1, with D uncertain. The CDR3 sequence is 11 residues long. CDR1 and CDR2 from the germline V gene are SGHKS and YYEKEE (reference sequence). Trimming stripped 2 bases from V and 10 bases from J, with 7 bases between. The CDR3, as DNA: TGTGCCAGCAGCTTCGAAGCAGAGCAGTTCTTC. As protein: CASSFEAEQFF.

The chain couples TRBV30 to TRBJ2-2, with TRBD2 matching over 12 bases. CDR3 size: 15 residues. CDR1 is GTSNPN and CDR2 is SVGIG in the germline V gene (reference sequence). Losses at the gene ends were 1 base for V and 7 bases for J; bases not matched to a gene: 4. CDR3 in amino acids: CAWSGLAGVIGELFF. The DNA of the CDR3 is TGTGCCTGGAGTGGACTAGCGGGAGTTATCGGGGAGCTGTTTTTT.

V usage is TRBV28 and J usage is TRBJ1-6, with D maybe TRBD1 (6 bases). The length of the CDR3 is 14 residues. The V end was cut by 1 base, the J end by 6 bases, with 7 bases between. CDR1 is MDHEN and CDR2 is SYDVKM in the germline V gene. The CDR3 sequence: CASSLLGANSPLHF. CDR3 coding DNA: TGTGCCAGCAGTTTATTGGGGGCTAATTCACCCCTCCACTTT.

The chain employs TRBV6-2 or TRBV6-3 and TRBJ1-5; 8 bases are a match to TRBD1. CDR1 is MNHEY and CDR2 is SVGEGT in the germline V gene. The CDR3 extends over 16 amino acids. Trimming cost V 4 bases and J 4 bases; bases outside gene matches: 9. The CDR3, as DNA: TGTGCCAGCAGTTCGCCGCGGACAGGGAGAAATCAGCCCCAGCATTTT. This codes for CASSSPRTGRNQPQHF.

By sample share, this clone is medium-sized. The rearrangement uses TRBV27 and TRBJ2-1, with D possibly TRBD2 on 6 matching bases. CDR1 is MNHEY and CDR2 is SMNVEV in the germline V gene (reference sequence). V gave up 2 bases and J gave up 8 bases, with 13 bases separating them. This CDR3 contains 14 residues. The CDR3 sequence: CASSLAAGYDEQFF. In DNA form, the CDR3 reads TGTGCCAGCAGTTTAGCGGCGGGGTACGATGAGCAGTTCTTC.

In nucleotides, the CDR3 is TGTGCCAGCGTAGGACAGGGAGGCTCTGGGGCCAACGTCCTGACTTTC. Encoded protein: CASVGQGGSGANVLTF. The chain recombines TRBV6-4 with TRBJ2-6, with 8 positions matching TRBD1. V lost 8 bases, J lost 0 bases, and 6 bases stayed unmatched. CDR1 MRHNA and CDR2 SNTAGT come from the germline V gene. There are 16 residues in the CDR3.

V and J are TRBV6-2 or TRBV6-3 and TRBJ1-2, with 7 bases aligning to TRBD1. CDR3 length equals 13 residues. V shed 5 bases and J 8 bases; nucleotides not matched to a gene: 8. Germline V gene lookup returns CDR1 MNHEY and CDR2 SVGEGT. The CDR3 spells CASSRQGPVGYTF. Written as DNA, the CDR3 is TGTGCCAGCAGTCGACAGGGCCCGGTCGGCTACACCTTC.

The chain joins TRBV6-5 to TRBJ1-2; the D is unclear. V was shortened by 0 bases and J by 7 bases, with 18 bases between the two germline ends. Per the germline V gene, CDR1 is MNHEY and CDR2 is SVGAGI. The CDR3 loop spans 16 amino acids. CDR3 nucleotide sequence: TGTGCCAGCAGTTACTCTGGGTCCCGGGGTAGAGGTGGCTACACCTTC. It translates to CASSYSGSRGRGGYTF.

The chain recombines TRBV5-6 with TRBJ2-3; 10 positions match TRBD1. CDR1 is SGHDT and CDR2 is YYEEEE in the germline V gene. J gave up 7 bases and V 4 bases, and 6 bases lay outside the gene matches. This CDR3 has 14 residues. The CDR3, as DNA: TGTGCCAGCAGCAGGGACAGGGGAACGAATACGCAGTATTTT. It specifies CASSRDRGTNTQYF. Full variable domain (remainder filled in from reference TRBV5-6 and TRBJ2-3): DAGVTQSPTHLIKTRGQQVTLRCSPKSGHDTVSWYQQALGQGPQFIFQYYEEEERQRGNFPDRFSGHQFPNYSSELNVNALLLGDSALYLCASSRDRGTNTQYFGPGTRLTVL.

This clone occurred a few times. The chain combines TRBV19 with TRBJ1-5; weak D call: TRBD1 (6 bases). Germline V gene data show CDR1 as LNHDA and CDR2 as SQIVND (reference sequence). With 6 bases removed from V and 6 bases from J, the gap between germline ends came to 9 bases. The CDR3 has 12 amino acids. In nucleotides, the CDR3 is TGTGCCAGTAGGACAGGACGTCAGCCCCAGCATTTT. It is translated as CASRTGRQPQHF.

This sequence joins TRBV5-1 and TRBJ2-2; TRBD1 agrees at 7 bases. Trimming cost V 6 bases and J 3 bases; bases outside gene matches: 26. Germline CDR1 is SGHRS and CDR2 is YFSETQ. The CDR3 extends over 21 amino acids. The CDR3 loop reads CASTQVEGRSQGKRDTGELFF. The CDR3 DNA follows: TGCGCCAGCACCCAAGTAGAAGGTCGGTCACAGGGGAAAAGGGACACCGGGGAGCTGTTTTTT.

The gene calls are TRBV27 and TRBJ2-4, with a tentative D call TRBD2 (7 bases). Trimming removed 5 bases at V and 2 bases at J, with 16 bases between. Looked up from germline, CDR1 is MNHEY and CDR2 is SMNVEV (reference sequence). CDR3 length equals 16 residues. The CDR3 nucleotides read TGTGCCAGCAGTCTGGGAGGGGGGGGTCCCAAAAACATTCAGTACTTC. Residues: CASSLGGGGPKNIQYF.

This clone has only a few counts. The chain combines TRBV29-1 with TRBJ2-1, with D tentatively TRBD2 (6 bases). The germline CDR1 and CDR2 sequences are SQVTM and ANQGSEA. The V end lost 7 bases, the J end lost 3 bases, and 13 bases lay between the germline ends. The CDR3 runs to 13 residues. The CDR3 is CSGARDFYNEQFF. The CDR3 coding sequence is TGCAGCGGAGCGCGGGACTTCTACAATGAGCAGTTCTTC.

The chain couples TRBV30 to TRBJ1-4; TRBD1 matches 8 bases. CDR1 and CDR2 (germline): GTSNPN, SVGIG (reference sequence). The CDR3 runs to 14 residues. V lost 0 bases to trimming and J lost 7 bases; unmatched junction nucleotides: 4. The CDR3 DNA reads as TGTGCCTGGAGTGTACAGGGGGGGGGTGAAAAACTGTTTTTT. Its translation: CAWSVQGGGEKLFF.

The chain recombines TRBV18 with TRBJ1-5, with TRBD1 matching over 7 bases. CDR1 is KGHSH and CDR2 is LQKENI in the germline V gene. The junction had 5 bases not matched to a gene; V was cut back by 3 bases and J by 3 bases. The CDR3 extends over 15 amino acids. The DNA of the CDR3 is TGTGCCAGCTCACCTTCCCAGGGGGTCAATCAGCCCCAGCATTTT. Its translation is CASSPSQGVNQPQHF.

In DNA, the CDR3 is TGTGCCAGCAGTTACCACACAGGGATTGGGCACGAGCAGTACTTC. Translation gives CASSYHTGIGHEQYF. This rearrangement joins TRBV6-2 or TRBV6-3 to TRBJ2-7; tentatively, D is TRBD1 (6 bases). This CDR3 has 15 amino acids. Looked up from germline, CDR1 is MNHEY and CDR2 is SVGEGT. The V end lost 2 bases, the J end lost 5 bases, and 16 bases lay between the germline ends.

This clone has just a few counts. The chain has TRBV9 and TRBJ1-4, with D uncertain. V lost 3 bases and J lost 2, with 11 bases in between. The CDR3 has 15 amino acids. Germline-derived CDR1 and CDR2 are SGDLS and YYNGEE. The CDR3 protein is CASSATSGTNEKLFF. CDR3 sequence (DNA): TGTGCCAGCAGCGCGACTAGTGGCACTAATGAAAAACTGTTTTTT.

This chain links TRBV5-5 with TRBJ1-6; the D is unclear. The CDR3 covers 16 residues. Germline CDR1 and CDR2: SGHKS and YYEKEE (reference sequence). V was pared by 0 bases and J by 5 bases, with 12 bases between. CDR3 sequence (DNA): TGTGCCAGCAGCTTGGAACCCTTAGTGGATAATTCACCCCTCCACTTT. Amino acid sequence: CASSLEPLVDNSPLHF. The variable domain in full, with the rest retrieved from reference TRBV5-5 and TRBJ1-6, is DAGVTQSPTHLIKTRGQQVTLRCSPISGHKSVSWYQQVLGQGPQFIFQYYEKEERGRGNFPDRFSARQFPNYSSELNVNALLLGDSALYLCASSLEPLVDNSPLHFGNGTRLTVT.